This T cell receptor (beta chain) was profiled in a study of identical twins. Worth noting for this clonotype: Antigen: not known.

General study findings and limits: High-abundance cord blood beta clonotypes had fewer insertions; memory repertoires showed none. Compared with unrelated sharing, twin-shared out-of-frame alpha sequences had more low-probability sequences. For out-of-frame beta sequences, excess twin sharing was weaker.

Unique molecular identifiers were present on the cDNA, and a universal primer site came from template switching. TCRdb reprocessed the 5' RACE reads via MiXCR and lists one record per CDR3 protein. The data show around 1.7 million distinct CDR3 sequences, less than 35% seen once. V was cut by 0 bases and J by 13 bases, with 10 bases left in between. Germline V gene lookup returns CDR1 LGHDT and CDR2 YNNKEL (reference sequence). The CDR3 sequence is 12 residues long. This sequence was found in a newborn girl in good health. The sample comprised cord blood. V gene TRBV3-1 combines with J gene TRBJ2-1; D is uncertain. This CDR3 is CASSQDGETQFF. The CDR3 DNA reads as TGTGCCAGCAGCCAAGACGGAGAGACCCAGTTCTTC.